Shown below are 4 T cell receptor beta chains from a single sample sequenced in a study of T cell repertoires in cytomegalovirus infection (dated by TCRdb to about 2019). Taken with the paper, the label for treatment or condition translates to: in vitro stimulation with specific CMV peptide epitopes to enrich CMV-specific T cells. No antigen is known for these receptors. The sequencer was an Illumina HiSeq 1500. TCRdb applied fastp at Q25 and MiXCR to the public reads, then kept only in-frame beta chains. Under each unique CDR3 protein, matching rows form one entry showing the most common genes and DNA. The sample table shows roughly 990,000 distinct CDR3 sequences, and roughly 30% are seen once. Clones ranked in the top ten supply about 14% of the sample. The sequencing used cultured CD8+ T cells from PBMCs, collected from culture after CMV antigen stimulation. The receptor source for this set is a human donor in good health (CMV status not recorded). Some clones in this sample may be carry-over from other donors' samples.

The sample holds many counts of this clonotype. The V call is TRBV9, the J call TRBJ2-3, with 8 bases identical to TRBD1. Trimming cost V 4 bases and J 3 bases; bases outside gene matches: 10. The CDR3 covers 16 residues. Germline CDR1 and CDR2: SGDLS and YYNGEE. CDR3 nucleotides: TGTGCCAGCAGCACTGGACAGGGCCTATTTACAGATACGCAGTATTTT. Translation gives CASSTGQGLFTDTQYF.

A few counts support this clonotype. The chain combines TRBV6-5 with TRBJ1-1; the D is unclear. The CDR3 loop spans 14 amino acids. The V and J ends lost 0 bases and 5 bases respectively, with 10 bases between them. CDR1 is MNHEY, CDR2 SVGAGI, per germline. CDR3 nucleotides: TGTGCCAGCAGTTACTCCCACTACCTTACTGAAGCTTTCTTT. This gives the protein CASSYSHYLTEAFF.

V usage is TRBV4-1 and J usage is TRBJ2-7; TRBD2 agrees at 7 bases. This CDR3 region has 15 residues. Germline V gives CDR1 MGHRA, CDR2 YSYEKL. With V trimmed by 0 bases and J by 5 bases, 7 bases remained unmatched. The CDR3, as DNA: TGCGCCAGCAGCCAAGAAGGGCTAGCGGCCAACGAGCAGTACTTC. Protein sequence: CASSQEGLAANEQYF.

This clonotype was observed a few times. This chain connects TRBV27 to TRBJ2-7; maybe TRBD1 (5 bases). Trimming cost V 3 bases and J 3 bases, with 15 bases left between them. This CDR3 is 15 amino acids long. CDR1 is MNHEY, CDR2 SMNVEV, per germline (reference sequence). The CDR3: CASSFLGQLNYEQYF. For the CDR3, the DNA is TGTGCCAGCAGTTTCCTCGGACAACTCAACTACGAGCAGTACTTC.